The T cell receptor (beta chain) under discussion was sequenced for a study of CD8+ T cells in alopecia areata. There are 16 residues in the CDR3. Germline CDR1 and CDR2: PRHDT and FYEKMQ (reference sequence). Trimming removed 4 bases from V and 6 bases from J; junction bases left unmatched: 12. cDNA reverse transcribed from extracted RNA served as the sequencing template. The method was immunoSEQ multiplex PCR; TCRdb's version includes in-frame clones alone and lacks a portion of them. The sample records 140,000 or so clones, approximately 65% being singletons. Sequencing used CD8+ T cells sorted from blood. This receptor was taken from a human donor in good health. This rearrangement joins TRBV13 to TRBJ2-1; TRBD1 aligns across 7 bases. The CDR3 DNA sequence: TGTGCCAGCAGCTACACCCCCGGGACAGTAATCAATGAGCAGTTCTTC. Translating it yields CASSYTPGTVINEQFF.